The rows below give T cell receptor beta chains drawn from one sample of a study of T cells in Graves' hyperthyroidism and ophthalmopathy. A single record per CDR3 protein comes from TCRdb applying MiXCR to the multiplex PCR reads. The table lists roughly 800,000 distinct CDR3 sequences, about 38% of them singletons. Sequenced material: blood. These receptors were collected from a man younger than 35 with Graves' hyperthyroidism. CDR3s include the opening cysteine and the closing phenylalanine or tryptophan. A D gene is named only where the DNA matches it firmly. Rows may omit the clone size; those that give it use once, few, many or a size class.

d_gene	abundance	v_gene	j_gene	CDR3nt	CDR3aa
TRBD1	.	TRBV10-3	TRBJ1-6	TGTGCCATCAGCCCCGGGACAGCCTATTCACCCCTCCACTTT	CAISPGTAYSPLHF
.	many	TRBV7-9	TRBJ1-1	TGTGCCAGCAGCGCCCCCGAAAGTGAAGCTTTCTTT	CASSAPESEAFF
.	many	TRBV20-1	TRBJ1-5	TGCAGTGCTAGCGGAGGGGACGCACCGGGTCAGCCCCAGCATTTT	CSASGGDAPGQPQHF
TRBD2	many	TRBV7-7	TRBJ2-5	TGTGCTAGCAGCTATAGCGGGGTGGGCGAGACCCAGTACTTC	CASSYSGVGETQYF
.	.	TRBV9	TRBJ1-2	TGTGCCAGCAGCCCCGACGAAAACTATGGCTACACCTTC	CASSPDENYGYTF
.	.	TRBV7-9	TRBJ2-7	TGTGCCAGCAGCCAAGATCGCTGGTCCACCTACGAGCAGTACTTC	CASSQDRWSTYEQYF
.	.	TRBV29-1	TRBJ1-2	TGCAGCGTTGTCGTCGGGGCCCCTTTCTATGGCTACACCTTC	CSVVVGAPFYGYTF
TRBD1	.	TRBV29-1	TRBJ2-5	TGCAGCGTTCCCCCGTCCGGACAGGGGTTGAGTGAGACCCAGTACTTC	CSVPPSGQGLSETQYF
.	many	TRBV7-9	TRBJ2-7	TGTGCCAGCAGCTTGAGCTACTACGAGCAGTACTTC	CASSLSYYEQYF
.	.	TRBV5-1	TRBJ1-3	TGCGCCAGCAGCCGGGACCTACTCGGCGGAAACACCATATATTTT	CASSRDLLGGNTIYF
.	.	TRBV4-3	TRBJ1-1	TGCGCCAGCAGCCAAGAAGGGAGGCGAGACACTGAAGCTTTCTTT	CASSQEGRRDTEAFF
.	many	TRBV7-9	TRBJ1-4	TGTGCCAGCAGCTTATCGGGATATGAAAAACTGTTTTTT	CASSLSGYEKLFF
.	.	TRBV29-1	TRBJ1-2	TGCAGCGTTGAAGAGCCCGGGACCTTACCTCTATATGGCTACACCTTC	CSVEEPGTLPLYGYTF
.	many	TRBV7-2	TRBJ1-4	TGTGCCAGCAGCTCGAGCCTTGCAACTAATGAAAAACTGTTTTTT	CASSSSLATNEKLFF
.	few	TRBV4-2	TRBJ2-5	TGTGCCAGCAGCTTGGAAGGCGGGGACTGGGAGACCCAGTACTTC	CASSLEGGDWETQYF
.	few	TRBV14	TRBJ2-2	TGTGCCAGCAGCCACCGCCAACCGGCCGGGGAGCTGTTTTTT	CASSHRQPAGELFF
TRBD1	few	TRBV6-5	TRBJ1-1	TGTGCCAGCAGTTACGATGGACAGGGGGTCGCTGAAGCTTTCTTT	CASSYDGQGVAEAFF
.	once	TRBV7-9	TRBJ2-5	TGTGCTAGCAGCTCAGGGTTACAAGGGACCCAGTACTTC	CASSSGLQGTQYF
.	.	TRBV10-3	TRBJ1-6	TGTGCCGCTGGACGGACGCCTACTTTTAATTCACCCCTCCACTTT	CAAGRTPTFNSPLHF
.	many	TRBV15	TRBJ2-2	TGTGCCACCAGCAGTCCTCTGAGTTATCCCACCGGGGAGCTGTTTTTT	CATSSPLSYPTGELFF
TRBD1	.	TRBV7-6	TRBJ1-5	TGTGCCAGCAGCTTAGCCGGGACAGGGGATAGCAATCAGCCCCAGCATTTT	CASSLAGTGDSNQPQHF
TRBD1	.	TRBV15	TRBJ1-5	TGTGCCACCAGCGGACAGGGAGCCAATCAGCCCCAGCATTTT	CATSGQGANQPQHF
.	.	TRBV7-9	TRBJ1-2	TGTGCCAGCAGCCCCTTATTCCCCCTCGACTATGGCTACACCTTC	CASSPLFPLDYGYTF
.	.	TRBV10-3	TRBJ2-2	TGTGCCATCAGTTACGGGGGCACCGGGGAGCTGTTTTTT	CAISYGGTGELFF
TRBD1	.	TRBV7-8	TRBJ1-4	TGTGCCAGCAGCTATCTCAGGGGGCCTAATGAAAAACTGTTTTTT	CASSYLRGPNEKLFF
.	few	TRBV6-5	TRBJ2-7	TGTGCCAGCAGTTACTCGGAGGGATACGAGCAGTACTTC	CASSYSEGYEQYF
.	.	TRBV9	TRBJ2-7	TGTGCCAGCAGCGGGACCGGGACGCCTAACTCCTACGAGCAGTACTTC	CASSGTGTPNSYEQYF
.	many	TRBV2	TRBJ1-1	TGTGCCAGCACACGGGGGAACACTGAAGCTTTCTTT	CASTRGNTEAFF
.	.	TRBV7-2	TRBJ2-6	TGTGCCAGCAGCTTACAGGGGTCTGGGGCCAACGTCCCGACTTTC	CASSLQGSGANVPTF
TRBD1	many	TRBV29-1	TRBJ1-5	TGCAGCGTTGCGGCAGGGGGCGTTAGTCAGCCCCAGCATTTT	CSVAAGGVSQPQHF
.	many	TRBV5-1	TRBJ1-2	TGCGCCAGCAGCTTGGATTGGATGACCTATGGCTACACCTTC	CASSLDWMTYGYTF
TRBD2	many	TRBV20-1	TRBJ2-5	TGCAGTGCGGGACTAGCGGGATTAGAGACCCAGTACTTC	CSAGLAGLETQYF
.	.	TRBV7-9	TRBJ2-7	TGTGCCAGCAGCTTGGGAATGCAGGGACGCGAGCAGTACTTC	CASSLGMQGREQYF
TRBD1	.	TRBV5-5	TRBJ1-5	TGTGCCAGAAGCCTAGGGGGCGCAGGGCAGCCCCAGCATTTT	CARSLGGAGQPQHF
.	.	TRBV12-3/TRBV12-4	TRBJ1-5	TGTGCCAGCAGCAGACAGTTAGGCAATCAGCCCCAGCATTTT	CASSRQLGNQPQHF